This TCR beta chain was profiled in a study of shared clonotypes between healthy human individuals. Study overall: Researchers assigned three CD4 naive, three CD4 memory, two CD8 naive and one CD8 memory plate to each donor.

Turning to this clone: Its antigen is currently unknown.

The repertoire was sequenced with immunoSEQ multiplex PCR; TCRdb's copy has only in-frame clones and lacks some. This sample carries over a million clones, under 80% of them seen once, and the ten largest clones take roughly 1.5%. The V segment lost 3 bases and the J segment 4 bases; nucleotides outside the gene matches: 10. The CDR3 has 16 amino acids. The germline V gene has CDR1 WSHSY and CDR2 SAAADI. Points from the study as a whole: Shared clonotypes across all four donors exceeded non-shared ones in generation probability. Sharing across four donors was highest in naive CD4 (approximately 5%) and lowest in memory CD8 (approximately 0.4%).

The sequence was collected from a man between 18 and 35 years old in good health. Sequenced material: memory CD4+ T cells sorted from blood. As to subset: CD45RA-negative fraction. V gene TRBV10-2 combines with J gene TRBJ2-7; 9 positions agree with TRBD1. CDR3 amino acids: CASSDALGQGVYEQYF. CDR3 nucleotide sequence: TGCGCCAGCAGTGACGCCCTGGGACAGGGAGTATACGAGCAGTACTTC.